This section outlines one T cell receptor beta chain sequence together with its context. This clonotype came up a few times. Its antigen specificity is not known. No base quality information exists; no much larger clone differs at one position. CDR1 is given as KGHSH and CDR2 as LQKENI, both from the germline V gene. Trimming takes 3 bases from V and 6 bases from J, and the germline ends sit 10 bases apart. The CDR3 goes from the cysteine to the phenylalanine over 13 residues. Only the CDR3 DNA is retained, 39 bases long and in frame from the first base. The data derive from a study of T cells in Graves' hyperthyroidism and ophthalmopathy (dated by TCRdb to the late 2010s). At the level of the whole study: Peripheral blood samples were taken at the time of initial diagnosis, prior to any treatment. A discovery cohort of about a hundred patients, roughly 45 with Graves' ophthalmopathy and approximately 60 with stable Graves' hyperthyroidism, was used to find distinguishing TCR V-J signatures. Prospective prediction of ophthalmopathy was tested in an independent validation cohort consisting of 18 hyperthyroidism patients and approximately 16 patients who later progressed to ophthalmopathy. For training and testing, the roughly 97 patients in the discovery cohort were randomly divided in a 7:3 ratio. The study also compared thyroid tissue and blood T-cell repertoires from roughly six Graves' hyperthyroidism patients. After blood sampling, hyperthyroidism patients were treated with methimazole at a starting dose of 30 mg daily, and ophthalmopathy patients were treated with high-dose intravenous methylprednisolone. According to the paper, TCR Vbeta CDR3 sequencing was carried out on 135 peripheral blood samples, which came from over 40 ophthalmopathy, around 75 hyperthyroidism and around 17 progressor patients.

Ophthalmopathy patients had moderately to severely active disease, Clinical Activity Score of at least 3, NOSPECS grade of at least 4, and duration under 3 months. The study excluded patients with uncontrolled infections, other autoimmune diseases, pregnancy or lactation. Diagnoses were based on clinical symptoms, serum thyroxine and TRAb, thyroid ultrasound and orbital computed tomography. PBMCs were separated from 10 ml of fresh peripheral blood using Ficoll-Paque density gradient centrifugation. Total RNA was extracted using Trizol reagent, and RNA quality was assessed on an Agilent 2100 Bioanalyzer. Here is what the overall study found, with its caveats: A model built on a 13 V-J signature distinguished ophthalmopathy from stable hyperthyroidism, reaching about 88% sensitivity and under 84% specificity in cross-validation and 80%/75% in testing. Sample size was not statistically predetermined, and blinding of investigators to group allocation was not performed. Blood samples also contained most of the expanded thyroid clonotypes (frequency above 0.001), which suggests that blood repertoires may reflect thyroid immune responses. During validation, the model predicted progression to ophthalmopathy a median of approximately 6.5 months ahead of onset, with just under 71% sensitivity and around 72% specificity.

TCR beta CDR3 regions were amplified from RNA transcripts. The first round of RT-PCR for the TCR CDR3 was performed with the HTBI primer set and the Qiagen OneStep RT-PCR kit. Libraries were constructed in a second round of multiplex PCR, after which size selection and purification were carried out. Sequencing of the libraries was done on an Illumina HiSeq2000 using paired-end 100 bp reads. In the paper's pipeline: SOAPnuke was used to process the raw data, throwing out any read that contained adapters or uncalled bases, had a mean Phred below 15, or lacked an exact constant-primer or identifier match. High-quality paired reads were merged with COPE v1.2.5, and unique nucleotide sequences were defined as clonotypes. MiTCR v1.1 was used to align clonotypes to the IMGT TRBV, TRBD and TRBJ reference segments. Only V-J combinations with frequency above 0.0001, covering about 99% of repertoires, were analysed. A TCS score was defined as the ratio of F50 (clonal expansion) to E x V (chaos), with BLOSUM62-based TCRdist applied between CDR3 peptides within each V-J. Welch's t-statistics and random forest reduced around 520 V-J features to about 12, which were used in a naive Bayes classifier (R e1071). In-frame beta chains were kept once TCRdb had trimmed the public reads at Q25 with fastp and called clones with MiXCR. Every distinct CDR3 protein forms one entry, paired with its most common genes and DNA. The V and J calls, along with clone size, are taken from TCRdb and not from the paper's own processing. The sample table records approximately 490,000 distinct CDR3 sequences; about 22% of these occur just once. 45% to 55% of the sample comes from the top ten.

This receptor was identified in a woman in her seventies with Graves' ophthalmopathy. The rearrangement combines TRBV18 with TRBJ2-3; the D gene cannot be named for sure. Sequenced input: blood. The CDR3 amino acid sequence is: CASSPPNGDTQYF. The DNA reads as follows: TGTGCCAGCTCACCCCCGAATGGGGATACGCAGTATTTT.